One and the same sample provided the 3 T cell receptor beta chains below, sequenced in a study of response to subunit inactivated influenza vaccine. TCRdb used MiXCR to reprocess the RT-PCR reads, holding one entry per CDR3 protein. The sample contains about 650,000 distinct CDR3 sequences, roughly 14% of which appear only once. Sequencing used PBMCs from blood, obtained 12 days after vaccination. The receptor source for this set is a man over 45 who received an inactivated influenza vaccine.

This clonotype was observed a handful of times. The CDR3 bases are TGTGCCAGTATCAAAGGGCAACAGGGGCCTGAAGCTTTCTTT. This gives the protein CASIKGQQGPEAFF. The chain links TRBV19 to TRBJ1-1; TRBD1 matches 7 bases. CDR3 length: 14 amino acids. From germline, CDR1 is LNHDA and CDR2 SQIVND (reference sequence). With V trimmed by 7 bases and J by 6 bases, 11 bases remained unmatched. Based on the CDR3 plus reference TRBV19 and TRBJ1-1, the full variable domain is DGGITQSPKYLFRKEGQNVTLSCEQNLNHDAMYWYRQDPGQGLRLIYYSQIVNDFQKGDIAEGYSVSREKKESFPLTVTSAQKNPTAFYLCASIKGQQGPEAFFGQGTRLTVV.

V gene TRBV7-9 combines with J gene TRBJ1-2; weak D call: TRBD1 (6 bases). Germline V gene data show CDR1 as SEHNR and CDR2 as FQNEAQ (reference sequence). Trimming took 4 bases from V and 5 from J, leaving 17 bases between them. This CDR3 is built from 15 residues. The CDR3 region is CASSSPSDSQYGYTF. CDR3 DNA sequence: TGTGCCAGCAGCTCGCCTTCGGACAGTCAGTATGGCTACACCTTC. Based on the CDR3 plus reference TRBV7-9 and TRBJ1-2, the full variable domain is DTGVSQNPRHKITKRGQNVTFRCDPISEHNRLYWYRQTLGQGPEFLTYFQNEAQLEKSRLLSDRFSAERPKGSFSTLEIQRTEQGDSAMYLCASSSPSDSQYGYTFGSGTRLTVV.

This chain links TRBV4-1 with TRBJ1-6; D is undetermined. V was cut by 4 bases and J by 8 bases, with 9 bases left in between. The CDR3 has 13 residues. Germline V lookup: CDR1 MGHRA, CDR2 YSYEKL. The CDR3 region has the DNA TGCGCCAGCAGCCGAGGTCGGGATTCACCCCTCCACTTT. The encoded protein is CASSRGRDSPLHF.